These T cell receptor beta chains were read from a single sample in a study of CXCR3-negative and CXCR3-positive naive CD8 T cells. TCRdb re-called the 5' RACE reads; one entry per CDR3 protein, DNA not given. This listing includes about 66,000 distinct CDR3 sequences. The material sequenced was naive CXCR3- CD8+ T cells from blood. These receptors were taken from a human donor in good health. Some clones in this sample may be carry-over from other donors' samples. Both conserved end residues are part of each CDR3.

CDR3 length: 14
J gene: TRBJ2-7
V gene: TRBV5-1
CDR3 protein: CASSSGGALDEQYF

CDR3 length: 16
J gene: TRBJ1-1
V gene: TRBV9
CDR3 protein: CASSDGTDDLNTEAFF

CDR3 length: 13
J gene: TRBJ2-7
V gene: TRBV19
CDR3 protein: CASSASTGPEQYF

CDR3 length: 12
J gene: TRBJ1-1
V gene: TRBV5-1
CDR3 protein: CASSTRATEAFF

CDR3 length: 16
J gene: TRBJ1-2
V gene: TRBV25-1
CDR3 protein: CASSEYTTGPNYGYTF

CDR3 length: 15
J gene: TRBJ2-1
V gene: TRBV6-4
CDR3 protein: CASSELAGSYNEQFF

CDR3 length: 13
J gene: TRBJ1-1
V gene: TRBV19
CDR3 protein: CASALWANTEAFF

CDR3 length: 13
J gene: TRBJ1-5
V gene: TRBV20-1
CDR3 protein: CSARVGGNQPQHF

CDR3 length: 15
J gene: TRBJ2-1
V gene: TRBV20-1
CDR3 protein: CSARRQGTGSDEQFF

CDR3 length: 13
J gene: TRBJ1-1
V gene: TRBV20-1
CDR3 protein: CSARRQGGTEAFF

CDR3 length: 12
J gene: TRBJ2-7
V gene: TRBV20-1
CDR3 protein: CSARSTGDEQYF

CDR3 length: 12
J gene: TRBJ2-2
V gene: TRBV29-1
CDR3 protein: CSASVVVGELFF

CDR3 length: 15
J gene: TRBJ2-7
V gene: TRBV20-1
CDR3 protein: CSAKDRVQPLYEQYF

CDR3 length: 14
J gene: TRBJ2-3
V gene: TRBV10-3
CDR3 protein: CAISDPGATDTQYF

CDR3 length: 13
J gene: TRBJ2-7
V gene: TRBV15
CDR3 protein: CATSDGGTYEQYF

CDR3 length: 14
J gene: TRBJ1-6
V gene: TRBV15
CDR3 protein: CATSSPGENSPLHF

CDR3 length: 15
J gene: TRBJ2-7
V gene: TRBV7-6
CDR3 protein: CASSLGTGDSYEQYF

CDR3 length: 15
J gene: TRBJ2-1
V gene: TRBV3-1
CDR3 protein: CASSQAPYSYNEQFF

CDR3 length: 15
J gene: TRBJ2-5
V gene: TRBV12-3/TRBV12-4
CDR3 protein: CASSGLRGNQETQYF

CDR3 length: 16
J gene: TRBJ1-1
V gene: TRBV10-3
CDR3 protein: CAISDGRVTSNTEAFF

CDR3 length: 13
J gene: TRBJ2-1
V gene: TRBV7-9
CDR3 protein: CASSLDGGEEQFF

CDR3 length: 11
J gene: TRBJ1-1
V gene: TRBV20-1
CDR3 protein: CSAVQGTEAFF

CDR3 length: 15
J gene: TRBJ2-5
V gene: TRBV29-1
CDR3 protein: CSVTHSGGYQETQYF

CDR3 length: 13
J gene: TRBJ1-1
V gene: TRBV6-4
CDR3 protein: CASVTGGSLGAFF

CDR3 length: 12
J gene: TRBJ2-7
V gene: TRBV20-1
CDR3 protein: CSARDVSYEQYF

CDR3 length: 12
J gene: TRBJ2-7
V gene: TRBV2
CDR3 protein: CASRAGSYEQYF